The present T cell receptor beta chain was sequenced within a study of human thymus T cells. Study findings and constraints: Biased V and J segment usage appeared in thymus and peripheral blood.

Clones were read by immunoSEQ multiplex PCR, and TCRdb kept only the in-frame ones, dropping some. The sample comprises tens of thousands of clones, about 94% of which are singletons, and nearly 6% rests with the top ten. As regards this clone: As yet, its antigen is unknown.

Only four of the eight donors provided an approximately 0.45-1 mL blood sample. All available leukocytes, rather than a set cell count, yielded the blood DNA. Losses at the gene ends were 4 bases for V and 4 bases for J; bases not matched to a gene: 6. Looked up from germline, CDR1 is ENHRY and CDR2 is SYGVKD. The CDR3 length is 15 residues. The sequence derives from a boy in the first two years of life with a congenital heart defect but otherwise immunologically healthy. Sequenced input: blood. The genes are TRBV10-3 and TRBJ2-5, with TRBD2 matching 10 bases. CDR3 DNA: TGTGCCATCAGTGTAAGCGGGGGGGCGCGAGAGACCCAGTACTTC. As protein: CAISVSGGARETQYF.